The source of this TCR beta chain is a study of beta chain features in type 1 diabetes. Findings and limits, study-wide: Within patients, naive, central memory and Treg TCRB repertoires seemed more similar than within healthy donors. Any HLA effect on TCRB rearrangement was left unresolved by small sub-analyses. Individuals with type 1 diabetes displayed fewer insertions and more deletions at VDJ junctions.

All of the isolated RNA was reverse transcribed, so expressed TCRB transcripts were sequenced. An average approximately 4 million reads came from naive, central memory and regulatory T cell samples. Some clones are missing from TCRdb's copy, which holds only in-frame ones; the method was immunoSEQ multiplex PCR. The sample lists fewer than 500,000 clones, around 14% seen once, with roughly 0.036% in the top ten. Germline trimming cut 0 bases from V and 4 bases from J; bases unmatched to any gene: 3. In germline, CDR1 is SEHNR, CDR2 FQNEAQ (reference sequence). The CDR3 sequence is 15 residues long. Only a few counts were recorded for this clone. Its target is unknown.

The material sequenced was naive CD4+ T cells from blood. The clonotype was recovered from a man aged 25 to 45 in good health. This sequence joins TRBV7-9 and TRBJ2-3, with 8 bases fitting TRBD2. As DNA, the CDR3 is TGTGCCAGCAGCTTAGCCGGGGGGGCCCCAGATACGCAGTATTTT. This encodes CASSLAGGAPDTQYF.